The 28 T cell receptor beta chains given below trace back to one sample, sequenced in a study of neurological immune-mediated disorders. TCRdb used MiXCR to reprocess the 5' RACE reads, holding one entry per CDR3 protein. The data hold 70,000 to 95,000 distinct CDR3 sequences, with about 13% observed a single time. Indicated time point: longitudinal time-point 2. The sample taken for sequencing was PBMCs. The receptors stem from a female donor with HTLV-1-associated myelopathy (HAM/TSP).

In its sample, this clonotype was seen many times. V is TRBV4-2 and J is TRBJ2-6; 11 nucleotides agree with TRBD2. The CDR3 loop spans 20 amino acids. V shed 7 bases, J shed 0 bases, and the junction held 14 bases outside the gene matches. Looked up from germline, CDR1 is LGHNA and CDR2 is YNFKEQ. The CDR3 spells CASTSPSLAGGHSGANVLTF. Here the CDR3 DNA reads TGTGCCAGCACCTCCCCCTCTCTAGCGGGGGGACACTCTGGGGCCAACGTCCTGACTTTC.

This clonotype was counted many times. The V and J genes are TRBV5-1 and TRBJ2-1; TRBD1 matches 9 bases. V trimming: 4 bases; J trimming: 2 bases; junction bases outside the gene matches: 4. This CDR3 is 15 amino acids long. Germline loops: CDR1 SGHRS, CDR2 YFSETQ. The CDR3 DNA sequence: TGCGCCAGCAGCGCTGACAGGGGGGCCTACAATGAGCAGTTCTTC. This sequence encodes CASSADRGAYNEQFF.

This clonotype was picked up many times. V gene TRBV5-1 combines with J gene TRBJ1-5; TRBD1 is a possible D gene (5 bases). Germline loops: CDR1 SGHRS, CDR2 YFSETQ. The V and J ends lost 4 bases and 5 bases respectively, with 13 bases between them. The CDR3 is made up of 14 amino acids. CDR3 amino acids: CASSAGTMDQPQHF. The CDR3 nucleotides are TGCGCCAGCAGCGCCGGGACGATGGATCAGCCCCAGCATTTT.

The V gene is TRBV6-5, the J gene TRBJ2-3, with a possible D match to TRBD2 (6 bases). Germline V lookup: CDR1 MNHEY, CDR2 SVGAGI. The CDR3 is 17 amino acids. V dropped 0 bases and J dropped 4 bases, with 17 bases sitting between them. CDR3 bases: TGTGCCAGCAGTTACTCAGGAGGGCTGAGGGGTTCAGATACGCAGTATTTT. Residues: CASSYSGGLRGSDTQYF.

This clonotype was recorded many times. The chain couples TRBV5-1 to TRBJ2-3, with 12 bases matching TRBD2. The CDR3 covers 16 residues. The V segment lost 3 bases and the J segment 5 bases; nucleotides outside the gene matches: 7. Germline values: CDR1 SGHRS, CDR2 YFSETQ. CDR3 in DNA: TGCGCCAGCAGCTCGATAGTGACTAGCGGGGGAGATACGCAGTATTTT. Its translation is CASSSIVTSGGDTQYF.

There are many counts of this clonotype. In nucleotides, the CDR3 is TGTGCCAGCAGCATACCGACTGGTGAGCAGTACTTC. This encodes CASSIPTGEQYF. The rearrangement uses TRBV5-6 and TRBJ2-7; unclear D gene. CDR3 length: 12 residues. With 4 bases removed from V and 7 bases from J, the gap between germline ends came to 12 bases. CDR1 and CDR2 (germline): SGHDT, YYEEEE.

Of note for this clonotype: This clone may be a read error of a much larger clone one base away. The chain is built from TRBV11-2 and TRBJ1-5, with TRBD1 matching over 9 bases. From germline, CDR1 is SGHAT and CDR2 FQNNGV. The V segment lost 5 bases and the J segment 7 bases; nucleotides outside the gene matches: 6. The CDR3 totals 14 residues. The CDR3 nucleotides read TGTGCCAGCAGCATCCGACAGGGGGACCAGCCCCAGCATTTT. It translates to CASSIRQGDQPQHF.

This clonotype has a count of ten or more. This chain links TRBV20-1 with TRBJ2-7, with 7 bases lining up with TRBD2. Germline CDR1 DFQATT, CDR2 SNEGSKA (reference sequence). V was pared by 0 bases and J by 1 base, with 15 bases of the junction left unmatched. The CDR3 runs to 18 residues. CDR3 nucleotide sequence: TGCAGTGCTAGAGAGACGTTGGGGAGGGTTACGAAATCCTACGAGCAGTACTTC. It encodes CSARETLGRVTKSYEQYF.

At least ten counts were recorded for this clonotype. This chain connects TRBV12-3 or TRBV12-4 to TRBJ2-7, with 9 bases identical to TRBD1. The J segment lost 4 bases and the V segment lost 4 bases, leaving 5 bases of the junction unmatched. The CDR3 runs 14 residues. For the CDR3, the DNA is TGTGCCAGCAGTTCGGGGACAGGGTATTACGAGCAGTACTTC. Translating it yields CASSSGTGYYEQYF.

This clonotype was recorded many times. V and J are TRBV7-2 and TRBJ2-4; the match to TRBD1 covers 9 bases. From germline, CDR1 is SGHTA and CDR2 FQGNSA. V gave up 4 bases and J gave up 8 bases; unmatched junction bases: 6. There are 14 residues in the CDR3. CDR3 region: CASSSLDRGDIQYF. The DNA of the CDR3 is TGTGCCAGCAGCTCTCTAGACAGGGGGGACATTCAGTACTTC.

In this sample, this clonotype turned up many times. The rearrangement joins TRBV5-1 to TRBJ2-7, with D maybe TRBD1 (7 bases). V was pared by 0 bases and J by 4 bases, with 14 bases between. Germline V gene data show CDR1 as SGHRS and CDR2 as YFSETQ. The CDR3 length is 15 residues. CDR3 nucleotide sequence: TGCGCCAGCAGCTTGGCGTCAGGGGGGCTTTACGAGCAGTACTTC. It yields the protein CASSLASGGLYEQYF. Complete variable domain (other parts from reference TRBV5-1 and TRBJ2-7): KAGVTQTPRYLIKTRGQQVTLSCSPISGHRSVSWYQQTPGQGLQFLFEYFSETQRNKGNFPGRFSGRQFSNSRSEMNVSTLELGDSALYLCASSLASGGLYEQYFGPGTRLTVT.

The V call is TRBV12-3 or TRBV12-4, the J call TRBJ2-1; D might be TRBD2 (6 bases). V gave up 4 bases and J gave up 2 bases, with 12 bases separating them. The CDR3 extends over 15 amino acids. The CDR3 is CASSSHRTTYNEQFF. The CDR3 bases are TGTGCCAGCAGTTCCCACCGGACTACCTACAATGAGCAGTTCTTC.

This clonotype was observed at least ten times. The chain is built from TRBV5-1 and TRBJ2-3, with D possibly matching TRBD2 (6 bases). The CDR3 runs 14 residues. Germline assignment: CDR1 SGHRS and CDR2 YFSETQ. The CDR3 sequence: CAVGGLRPSDTQYF. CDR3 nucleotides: TGCGCGGTAGGCGGACTACGCCCGTCAGATACGCAGTATTTT.

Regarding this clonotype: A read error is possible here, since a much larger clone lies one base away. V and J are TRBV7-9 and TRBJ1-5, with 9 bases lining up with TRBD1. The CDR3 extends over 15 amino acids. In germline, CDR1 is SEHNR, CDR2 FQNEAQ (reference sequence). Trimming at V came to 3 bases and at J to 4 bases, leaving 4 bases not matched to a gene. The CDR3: CASSFTGTGNQPQHF. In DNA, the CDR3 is TGTGCCAGCAGCTTCACCGGGACAGGGAATCAGCCCCAGCATTTT.

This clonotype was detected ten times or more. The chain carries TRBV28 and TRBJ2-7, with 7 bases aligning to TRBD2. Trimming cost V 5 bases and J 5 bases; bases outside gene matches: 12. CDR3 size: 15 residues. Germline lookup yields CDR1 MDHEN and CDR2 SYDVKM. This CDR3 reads CASSGAGGGVDEQYF. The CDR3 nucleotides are TGTGCCAGCAGTGGAGCGGGTGGGGGGGTCGACGAGCAGTACTTC. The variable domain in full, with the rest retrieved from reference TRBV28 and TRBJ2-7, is DVKVTQSSRYLVKRTGEKVFLECVQDMDHENMFWYRQDPGLGLRLIYFSYDVKMKEKGDIPEGYSVSREKKERFSLILESASTNQTSMYLCASSGAGGGVDEQYFGPGTRLTVT.

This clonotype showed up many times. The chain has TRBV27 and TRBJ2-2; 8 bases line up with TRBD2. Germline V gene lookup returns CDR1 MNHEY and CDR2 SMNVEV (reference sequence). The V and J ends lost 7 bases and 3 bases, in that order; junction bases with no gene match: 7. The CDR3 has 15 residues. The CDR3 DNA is TGTGCCAGCACTCGAAGCGGGGGATACACCGGGGAGCTGTTTTTT. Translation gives CASTRSGGYTGELFF.

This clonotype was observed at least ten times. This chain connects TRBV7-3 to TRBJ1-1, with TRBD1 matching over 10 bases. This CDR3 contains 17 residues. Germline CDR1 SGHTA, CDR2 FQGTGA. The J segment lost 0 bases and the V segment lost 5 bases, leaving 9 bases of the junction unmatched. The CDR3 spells CASSRQGAPNLNTEAFF. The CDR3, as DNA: TGTGCCAGCAGCAGACAGGGGGCCCCGAACTTGAACACTGAAGCTTTCTTT. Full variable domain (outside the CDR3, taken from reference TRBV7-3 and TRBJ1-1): GAGVSQTPSNKVTEKGKYVELRCDPISGHTALYWYRQSLGQGPEFLIYFQGTGAADDSGLPNDRFFAVRPEGSVSTLKIQRTERGDSAVYLCASSRQGAPNLNTEAFFGQGTRLTVV.

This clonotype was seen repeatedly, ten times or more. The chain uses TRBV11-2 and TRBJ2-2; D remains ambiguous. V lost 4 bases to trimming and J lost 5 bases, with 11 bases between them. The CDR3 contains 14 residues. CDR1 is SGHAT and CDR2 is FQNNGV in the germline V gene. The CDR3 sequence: CASSSPQSTGELFF. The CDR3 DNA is TGTGCCAGCAGCTCCCCCCAGAGTACCGGGGAGCTGTTTTTT.

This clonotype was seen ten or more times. CDR3 in amino acids: CASSLVASGALGQYF. The CDR3 bases are TGTGCCAGCAGCTTGGTAGCTAGCGGGGCTCTGGGGCAGTACTTC. This chain joins TRBV5-6 and TRBJ2-7; 9 positions agree with TRBD2. Germline V gene sequence: CDR1 SGHDT, CDR2 YYEEEE. This CDR3 contains 15 residues. With 0 bases clipped from V and 9 bases from J, the junction kept 10 bases outside the gene matches.

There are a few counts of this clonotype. The CDR3 sequence is CASSLGTASYNEQFF. In nucleotides, the CDR3 is TGCGCCAGCAGCTTGGGGACAGCCTCCTACAATGAGCAGTTCTTC. The chain is built from TRBV5-1 and TRBJ2-1; D perhaps matches TRBD1 (6 bases). Germline V lookup: CDR1 SGHRS, CDR2 YFSETQ. This CDR3 is built from 15 residues. V shed 0 bases and J shed 0 bases, with 7 bases lying between them.

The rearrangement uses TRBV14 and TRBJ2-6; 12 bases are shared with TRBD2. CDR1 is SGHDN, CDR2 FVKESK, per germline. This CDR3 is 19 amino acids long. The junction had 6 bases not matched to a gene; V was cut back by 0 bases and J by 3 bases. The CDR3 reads CASSQDRLAGGLGANVLTF. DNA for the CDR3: TGTGCCAGCAGCCAAGATAGGCTAGCGGGGGGGCTTGGGGCCAACGTCCTGACTTTC.

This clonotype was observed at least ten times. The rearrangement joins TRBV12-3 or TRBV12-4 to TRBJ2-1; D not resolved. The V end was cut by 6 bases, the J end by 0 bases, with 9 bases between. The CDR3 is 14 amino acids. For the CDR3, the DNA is TGTGCCAGCAGGCAGGATAGCTCCTACAATGAGCAGTTCTTC. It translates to CASRQDSSYNEQFF.

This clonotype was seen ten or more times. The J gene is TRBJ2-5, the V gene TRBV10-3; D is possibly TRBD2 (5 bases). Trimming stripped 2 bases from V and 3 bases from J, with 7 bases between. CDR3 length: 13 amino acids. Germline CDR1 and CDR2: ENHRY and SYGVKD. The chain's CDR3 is CAISENGEETQYF. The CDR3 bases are TGTGCCATCAGTGAGAACGGGGAAGAGACCCAGTACTTC.

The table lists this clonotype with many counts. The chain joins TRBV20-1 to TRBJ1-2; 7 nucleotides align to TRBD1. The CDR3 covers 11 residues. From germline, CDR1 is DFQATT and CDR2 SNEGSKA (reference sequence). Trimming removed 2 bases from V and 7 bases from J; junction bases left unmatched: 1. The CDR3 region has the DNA TGCAGTGCTAGAACAGGGGCTGGCTACACCTTC. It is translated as CSARTGAGYTF.

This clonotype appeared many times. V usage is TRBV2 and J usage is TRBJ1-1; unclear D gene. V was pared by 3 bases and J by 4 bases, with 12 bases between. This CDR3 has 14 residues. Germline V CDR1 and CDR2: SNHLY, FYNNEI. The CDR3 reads CASSELWVVTEAFF. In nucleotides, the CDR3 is TGTGCCAGCAGTGAGTTGTGGGTGGTCACTGAAGCTTTCTTT.

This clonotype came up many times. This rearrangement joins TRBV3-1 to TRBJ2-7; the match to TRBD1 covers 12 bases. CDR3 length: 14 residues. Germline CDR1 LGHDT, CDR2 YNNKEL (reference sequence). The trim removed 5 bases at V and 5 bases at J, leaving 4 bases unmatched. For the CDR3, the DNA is TGTGCCAGCAGCTTCGGGACAGGGGGCAACGAGCAGTACTTC. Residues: CASSFGTGGNEQYF.

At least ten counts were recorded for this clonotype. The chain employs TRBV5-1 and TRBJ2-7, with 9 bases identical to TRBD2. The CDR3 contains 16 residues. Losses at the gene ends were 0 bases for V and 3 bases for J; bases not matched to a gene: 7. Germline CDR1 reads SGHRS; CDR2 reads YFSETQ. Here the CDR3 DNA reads TGCGCCAGCAGCTTGGTTGCTAGCGGGGTTATCTACGAGCAGTACTTC. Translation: CASSLVASGVIYEQYF.

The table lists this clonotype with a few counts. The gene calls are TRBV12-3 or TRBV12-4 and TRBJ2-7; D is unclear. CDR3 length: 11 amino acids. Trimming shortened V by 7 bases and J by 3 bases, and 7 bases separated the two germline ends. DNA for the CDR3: TGTGCCAGCAACTATAACTACGAGCAGTACTTC. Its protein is CASNYNYEQYF.